These 26 T cell receptor beta chains originate from one sample sequenced in a study of blood T cell repertoires in COVID-19. Clones were read by immunoSEQ multiplex PCR, and TCRdb kept only the in-frame ones, dropping some. The sample includes approximately 480,000 clones, roughly nine tenths of them seen just once. The specimen was peripheral blood. The receptor source for this set is a man aged 18 to 29 with COVID-19, enrolled during active disease.

The chain has TRBV24-1 and TRBJ1-2, with 10 positions matching TRBD1. This CDR3 comprises 14 residues. V trimming: 3 bases; J trimming: 7 bases; junction bases outside the gene matches: 4. Germline CDR1 is KGHDR and CDR2 is SFDVKD. The CDR3 here is CATSDGQGGSGYTF. The CDR3 nucleotides are TGTGCCACCAGTGATGGACAGGGGGGAAGTGGCTACACCTTC.

The chain has TRBV4-2 and TRBJ2-3; 10 nucleotides align to TRBD1. This CDR3 is 15 amino acids long. Per germline, CDR1 LGHNA and CDR2 YNFKEQ. V lost 1 base to trimming and J lost 9 bases; unmatched junction nucleotides: 7. As DNA, the CDR3 is TGTGCCAGCAGCCAAGGGGGTAGGGACAGGGGCACGCAGTATTTT. Translating gives CASSQGGRDRGTQYF.

CDR3 nucleotides: TGTGCCAGTTCCAGGTTGTTGGGCAATCAGCCCCAGCATTTT. This encodes CASSRLLGNQPQHF. The gene calls are TRBV19 and TRBJ1-5; no definite D call. The CDR3 totals 14 residues. Germline V gene lookup returns CDR1 LNHDA and CDR2 SQIVND (reference sequence). V lost 8 bases to trimming and J lost 2 bases, with 13 bases between them. The full variable domain, completed using reference TRBV19 and TRBJ1-5, is DGGITQSPKYLFRKEGQNVTLSCEQNLNHDAMYWYRQDPGQGLRLIYYSQIVNDFQKGDIAEGYSVSREKKESFPLTVTSAQKNPTAFYLCASSRLLGNQPQHFGDGTRLSIL.

The rearrangement joins TRBV7-9 to TRBJ1-2; TRBD1 aligns across 11 bases. J lost 8 bases, V lost 4 bases, and 12 bases had no gene match. Per the germline V gene, CDR1 is SEHNR and CDR2 is FQNEAQ (reference sequence). The CDR3 is 16 residues long. Here the CDR3 DNA reads TGTGCCAGCAGCTCGACCCCGGGACAGGGGGTCTTAGGCTACACCTTC. Translation gives CASSSTPGQGVLGYTF.

The chain couples TRBV18 to TRBJ2-1, with 9 bases fitting TRBD1. J gave up 1 base and V 6 bases, and 7 bases lay outside the gene matches. Looked up from germline, CDR1 is KGHSH and CDR2 is LQKENI. The CDR3 runs to 16 residues. The CDR3, as DNA: TGTGCCAGCTCCCTCTTGGGACAGGGTTCCTACAATGAGCAGTTCTTC. Translating it yields CASSLLGQGSYNEQFF.

The chain recombines TRBV7-9 with TRBJ2-3, with D possibly being TRBD2 (7 bases). V was cut by 4 bases and J by 2 bases, with 13 bases left in between. CDR1 is SEHNR, CDR2 FQNEAQ, per germline (reference sequence). CDR3 length: 15 residues. Here the CDR3 reads CASSSRGAATDTQYF. For the CDR3, the DNA is TGTGCCAGCAGCTCACGGGGGGCGGCCACAGATACGCAGTATTTT.

The CDR3 DNA reads TGCGCCAGCAGCCAGGGAGCCCCCCTACGGTTCTCTGGAAACACCATATATTTT. Protein: CASSQGAPLRFSGNTIYF. The chain employs TRBV4-1 and TRBJ1-3, with D unresolved. Germline CDR1 is MGHRA and CDR2 is YSYEKL. Trimming stripped 3 bases from V and 0 bases from J, with 18 bases between. The CDR3 is 18 amino acids.

This clone was counted once. The chain couples TRBV18 to TRBJ2-7; D ambiguous. The CDR3 has 12 amino acids. The V end lost 2 bases, the J end lost 3 bases, and 5 bases lay between the germline ends. CDR1 and CDR2 (germline): KGHSH, LQKENI. The CDR3 region is CASSPADYEQYF. The CDR3 DNA sequence: TGTGCCAGCTCACCAGCGGACTACGAGCAGTACTTC.

V usage is TRBV5-6 and J usage is TRBJ1-6; D remains unclear. Germline V gives CDR1 SGHDT, CDR2 YYEEEE. The CDR3 has 16 amino acids. Deletions cut 0 bases from V and 10 bases from J, with 17 bases between. CDR3 residues: CASSLESWTPGSPLHF. For the CDR3, the DNA is TGTGCCAGCAGCTTGGAGAGTTGGACCCCGGGGTCACCCCTCCACTTT.

V and J are TRBV15 and TRBJ1-1, with D perhaps matching TRBD1 (6 bases). The length of the CDR3 is 15 residues. Germline loops: CDR1 LNHNV, CDR2 YYDKDF (reference sequence). Trimming left V 2 bases short and J 7 bases short, with 17 bases between. The CDR3: CATSRSLGARLEAFF. The CDR3 DNA sequence: TGTGCCACCAGCAGATCCCTGGGGGCCAGGCTTGAAGCTTTCTTT.

V gene TRBV9 combines with J gene TRBJ1-3; D perhaps matches TRBD1 (6 bases). V was shortened by 0 bases and J by 2 bases, with 18 bases between the two germline ends. The CDR3 extends over 18 amino acids. Germline values: CDR1 SGDLS, CDR2 YYNGEE. As DNA, the CDR3 is TGTGCCAGCAGCGTAGAATCCGGGAGGGGGGCCACTGGAAACACCATATATTTT. Amino acid sequence: CASSVESGRGATGNTIYF.

V usage is TRBV27 and J usage is TRBJ2-3, with D possibly being TRBD1 (6 bases). The ends were cut back, 2 bases at V and 9 bases at J, with 21 bases in the middle. Germline V gene sequence: CDR1 MNHEY, CDR2 SMNVEV (reference sequence). CDR3 size: 16 residues. This chain's CDR3 is CASSLVPTGPFSTQYF. CDR3 coding DNA: TGTGCCAGCAGTTTAGTCCCCACAGGGCCTTTCTCGACGCAGTATTTT.

The chain employs TRBV29-1 and TRBJ2-7, with 10 bases identical to TRBD1. Germline V gene lookup returns CDR1 SQVTM and CDR2 ANQGSEA. Trimming removed 6 bases from V and 2 bases from J; junction bases left unmatched: 4. This CDR3 is built from 13 residues. The CDR3 sequence is CSVGQGGPYEQYF. The CDR3 nucleotides read TGCAGCGTCGGACAGGGGGGACCCTACGAGCAGTACTTC.

Turning to this clone: Other nucleotide sequences from this sample produce the same CDR3. This chain joins TRBV2 and TRBJ1-1, with D perhaps TRBD1 (6 bases). The CDR3 runs 13 residues. Germline loops: CDR1 SNHLY, CDR2 FYNNEI. V shed 5 bases and J shed 2 bases, with 9 bases lying between them. CDR3 amino acids: CASSLRGNTEAFF. CDR3 nucleotides: TGTGCCAGCAGTCTCAGGGGTAACACTGAAGCTTTCTTT.

This clone was recorded a few times. This chain connects TRBV7-9 to TRBJ2-2, with 8 bases matching TRBD1. Losses at the gene ends were 5 bases for V and 6 bases for J; bases not matched to a gene: 8. The germline CDR1 and CDR2 sequences are SEHNR and FQNEAQ (reference sequence). The CDR3 contains 15 residues. The CDR3 sequence is CASSVRDRRSGELFF. The CDR3 DNA reads TGTGCCAGCAGCGTCCGGGACAGGCGGTCCGGGGAGCTGTTTTTT.

The chain has TRBV19 and TRBJ1-1; D is ambiguous. CDR1 LNHDA and CDR2 SQIVND come from the germline V gene (reference sequence). V was shortened by 7 bases and J by 6 bases, with 15 bases between the two germline ends. The CDR3 is 13 amino acids. The CDR3 coding sequence is TGTGCCAGTACCCCTAGTTTCCCGTCTGAAGCTTTCTTT. Translated, it gives CASTPSFPSEAFF.

The J gene is TRBJ1-4, the V gene TRBV9, with D maybe TRBD1 (5 bases). CDR1 is SGDLS and CDR2 is YYNGEE in the germline V gene. CDR3 length: 15 amino acids. V lost 0 bases and J lost 2, with 8 bases in between. CDR3 bases: TGTGCCAGCAGCGTAGCGACAGCTACTAATGAAAAACTGTTTTTT. Translation gives CASSVATATNEKLFF. Complete variable domain (other parts from reference TRBV9 and TRBJ1-4): DSGVTQTPKHLITATGQRVTLRCSPRSGDLSVYWYQQSLDQGLQFLIQYYNGEERAKGNILERFSAQQFPDLHSELNLSSLELGDSALYFCASSVATATNEKLFFGSGTQLSVL.

The genes are TRBV18 and TRBJ1-5, with 8 bases lining up with TRBD1. With V trimmed by 4 bases and J by 4 bases, 0 bases remained unmatched. The CDR3 contains 13 residues. Germline assignment: CDR1 KGHSH and CDR2 LQKENI. CDR3 amino acids: CASSRDRNQPQHF. CDR3 DNA sequence: TGTGCCAGCTCACGGGACAGGAATCAGCCCCAGCATTTT. Supplemented by reference TRBV18 and TRBJ1-5, the full variable domain reads NAGVMQNPRHLVRRRGQEARLRCSPMKGHSHVYWYRQLPEEGLKFMVYLQKENIIDESGMPKERFSAEFPKEGPSILRIQQVVRGDSAAYFCASSRDRNQPQHFGDGTRLSIL.

This clone appeared a single time. The chain employs TRBV7-9 and TRBJ2-3; possible D gene TRBD2, 7 bases. Trimming shortened V by 5 bases and J by 0 bases, and 21 bases separated the two germline ends. This CDR3 contains 18 residues. Germline values: CDR1 SEHNR, CDR2 FQNEAQ (reference sequence). CDR3 amino acids: CASSPGIGRGLSTDTQYF. DNA for the CDR3: TGTGCCAGCAGCCCCGGAATTGGGCGGGGGCTTAGCACAGATACGCAGTATTTT.

The chain is built from TRBV27 and TRBJ2-2, with 10 bases identical to TRBD2. The V gene's germline CDR1 is MNHEY and CDR2 SMNVEV (reference sequence). Unmatched junction bases numbered 7, after V lost 3 bases and J lost 6 bases. The CDR3 spans 16 residues. The CDR3 sequence: CASSLLAGDFAGELFF. The CDR3 DNA reads TGTGCCAGCAGTTTGCTAGCGGGAGACTTCGCCGGGGAGCTGTTTTTT.

This chain connects TRBV7-8 to TRBJ1-1, with 7 bases aligning to TRBD1. The CDR3 loop spans 16 amino acids. Germline trimming cut 3 bases from V and 12 bases from J; bases unmatched to any gene: 19. Germline CDR1 reads SGHVS; CDR2 reads FQNEAQ. For the CDR3, the DNA is TGTGCCAGCAGCTTCACTCTTAGGACAGGCCAGTCGATGACTTTCTTT. Translating gives CASSFTLRTGQSMTFF. Using reference TRBV7-8 and TRBJ1-1 for the parts outside the CDR3, the full variable domain is GAGVSQSPRYKVAKRGQDVALRCDPISGHVSLFWYQQALGQGPEFLTYFQNEAQLDKSGLPSDRFFAERPEGSVSTLKIQRTQQEDSAVYLCASSFTLRTGQSMTFFGQGTRLTVV.

This clone was counted a few times. The genes are TRBV19 and TRBJ2-1, with TRBD1 matching 12 bases. V shed 5 bases, J shed 9 bases, and the junction held 14 bases outside the gene matches. CDR1 and CDR2 (germline): LNHDA, SQIVND (reference sequence). The length of the CDR3 is 17 residues. Here the CDR3 DNA reads TGTGCCAGTAGTCGCCTTAGAATGGGACAGGGGGCGATTGAGCAGTTCTTC. Its translation is CASSRLRMGQGAIEQFF.

This clone has a single count. The gene calls are TRBV2 and TRBJ1-3; D not certain. Per germline, CDR1 SNHLY and CDR2 FYNNEI. The length of the CDR3 is 14 residues. The V and J ends lost 8 bases and 4 bases respectively, with 15 bases between them. CDR3 in DNA: TGTGCCAGCCGCGGGCTCCTTGCGGGAAACACCATATATTTT. It yields the protein CASRGLLAGNTIYF.

The genes are TRBV28 and TRBJ2-3; 8 bases match TRBD2. The germline V gene has CDR1 MDHEN and CDR2 SYDVKM. J gave up 4 bases and V 5 bases, and 8 bases lay outside the gene matches. This CDR3 region has 15 residues. CDR3 DNA: TGTGCCAGCAGTGTTAGCGGGGAGGTCTCAGATACGCAGTATTTT. This sequence encodes CASSVSGEVSDTQYF.

This chain uses TRBV6-5 with TRBJ2-1, with 7 bases fitting TRBD1. Trimming removed 0 bases from V and 4 bases from J; junction bases left unmatched: 6. The V gene's germline CDR1 is MNHEY and CDR2 SVGAGI. This CDR3 comprises 16 residues. The CDR3 reads CASSYSGSGGYNEQFF. The DNA for the CDR3 is TGTGCCAGCAGTTACTCAGGGTCAGGGGGTTACAATGAGCAGTTCTTC.

V gene TRBV20-1 combines with J gene TRBJ1-1; D is unclear. Trimming shortened V by 6 bases and J by 3 bases, and 8 bases separated the two germline ends. Germline V gives CDR1 DFQATT, CDR2 SNEGSKA (reference sequence). There are 11 residues in the CDR3. The CDR3 DNA reads TGCAGTGCAACAGCAGACACTGAAGCTTTCTTT. Amino acids: CSATADTEAFF.